These 28 T cell receptor beta chains originate from one sample sequenced in a study of beta chain features in type 1 diabetes. The isolated RNA, all of it, was reverse transcribed, so expressed TCRB transcripts were what got sequenced. Clones were sequenced by immunoSEQ multiplex PCR, and TCRdb holds only the in-frame ones, with some missing. Seen here are hundreds of thousands of clones, around 15% observed once, and the top ten hold about 0.097%. The material sequenced was naive CD4+ T cells from blood. The receptors come from a man between 18 and 35 years old in good health.

The V and J genes are TRBV18 and TRBJ1-2; D gene ambiguous. V was cut by 3 bases and J by 6 bases, with 17 bases left in between. CDR1 KGHSH and CDR2 LQKENI come from the germline V gene. The CDR3 consists of 15 residues. The CDR3 nucleotides are TGTGCCAGCTCACCTCTGGACGGTCCCTTCCATGGCTACACCTTC. Its translation: CASSPLDGPFHGYTF.

This clone was seen only a few times. The chain couples TRBV25-1 to TRBJ1-2; a possible D gene is TRBD1 (6 bases). The germline V and J ends were trimmed by 3 bases and 5 bases, with 10 bases remaining between them. The CDR3 totals 13 residues. The germline V gene has CDR1 MGHDK and CDR2 SYGVNS. CDR3 nucleotide sequence: TGTGCCAGCAGTGATCAGGGGATTTATGGCTACACCTTC. This sequence encodes CASSDQGIYGYTF.

In this sample, this clone turned up a few times. The genes are TRBV7-2 and TRBJ2-1; a possible D gene is TRBD1 (5 bases). Deletions cut 5 bases from V and 5 bases from J, with 13 bases between. CDR1 and CDR2 from the germline V gene are SGHTA and FQGNSA. The CDR3 consists of 14 residues. CDR3 sequence reads: CASSVGLRDNEQFF. The CDR3 DNA follows: TGTGCCAGCAGCGTGGGGCTACGCGACAATGAGCAGTTCTTC.

This clone was seen only a few times. The chain recombines TRBV4-3 with TRBJ2-1, with 8 nucleotides matching TRBD2. CDR1 LGHNA and CDR2 YSLEER come from the germline V gene. V lost 1 base to trimming and J lost 4 bases; unmatched junction nucleotides: 3. The CDR3 length is 15 residues. Here the CDR3 DNA reads TGCGCCAGCAGCCAAGCACTAGCGGCATACAATGAGCAGTTCTTC. This gives the protein CASSQALAAYNEQFF.

This clone was found a few times. This chain links TRBV5-1 with TRBJ2-3; TRBD1 is a possible D gene (6 bases). The CDR3 runs 15 residues. The germline V gene encodes CDR1 SGHRS and CDR2 YFSETQ. Between the trimmed V and J ends, which lost 0 bases and 2 bases, there was a span of 10 bases. The chain's CDR3 is CASSLDRVDTDTQYF. The CDR3 region has the DNA TGCGCCAGCAGCTTGGACAGGGTAGACACAGATACGCAGTATTTT.

The chain has TRBV4-3 and TRBJ2-1; D is perhaps TRBD1 (5 bases). The germline V gene encodes CDR1 LGHNA and CDR2 YSLEER. CDR3 length: 19 residues. The germline V and J ends were trimmed by 0 bases and 0 bases, with 18 bases remaining between them. CDR3 DNA: TGCGCCAGCAGCCAAGATCGCAGCGACAGTAGGAACTCCTACAATGAGCAGTTCTTC. It yields the protein CASSQDRSDSRNSYNEQFF.

The chain links TRBV14 to TRBJ1-1; D remains ambiguous. Germline V gene lookup returns CDR1 SGHDN and CDR2 FVKESK. This CDR3 contains 13 residues. Trimming shortened V by 4 bases and J by 4 bases, and 10 bases separated the two germline ends. The CDR3 region has the DNA TGTGCCAGCAGCCCTCGGGAGGTCACTGAAGCTTTCTTT. Encoded protein: CASSPREVTEAFF. Combining the CDR3 with reference TRBV14 and TRBJ1-1 gives the whole variable domain EAGVTQFPSHSVIEKGQTVTLRCDPISGHDNLYWYRRVMGKEIKFLLHFVKESKQDESGMPNNRFLAERTGGTYSTLKVQPAELEDSGVYFCASSPREVTEAFFGQGTRLTVV.

This clone appeared a few times. The genes are TRBV6-4 and TRBJ2-1, with unresolved D. Germline V CDR1 and CDR2: MRHNA, SNTAGT. V lost 2 bases, J lost 2 bases, and 13 bases lay in between. The CDR3 has 16 amino acids. CDR3 DNA: TGTGCCAGCAGTGACACCAGAAAAAAAACCTACAATGAGCAGTTCTTC. It is translated as CASSDTRKKTYNEQFF.

The CDR3 protein is CAKMRGHSNQPQHF. The CDR3 DNA is TGTGCCAAGATGAGGGGGCATAGCAATCAGCCCCAGCATTTT. The rearrangement uses TRBV10-3 and TRBJ1-5; 7 bases line up with TRBD1. With 10 bases clipped from V and 0 bases from J, the junction kept 6 bases outside the gene matches. Germline loops: CDR1 ENHRY, CDR2 SYGVKD. The CDR3 covers 14 residues.

This clone appeared a few times. The V call is TRBV4-3, the J call TRBJ1-5; a possible D gene is TRBD1 (5 bases). The CDR3 has 14 residues. Germline loops: CDR1 LGHNA, CDR2 YSLEER. Between the trimmed V and J ends, which lost 1 base and 4 bases, there was a span of 8 bases. The CDR3: CASSQGEGNQPQHF. The CDR3 DNA sequence: TGCGCCAGCAGCCAAGGAGAGGGGAATCAGCCCCAGCATTTT.

The V gene is TRBV7-9, the J gene TRBJ2-1, with D possibly being TRBD2 (5 bases). Per germline, CDR1 SEHNR and CDR2 FQNEAQ (reference sequence). Trimming took off 5 bases at V and 12 bases at J, with 14 bases between the two ends. This CDR3 is 12 amino acids long. In nucleotides, the CDR3 is TGTGCCAGCAGCCCCCTTGTTCGGGGGCAGTTCTTC. Amino acid sequence: CASSPLVRGQFF.

This clone came up a few times. V gene TRBV7-2 combines with J gene TRBJ1-1; 10 nucleotides align to TRBD1. Germline CDR1 and CDR2: SGHTA and FQGNSA. The CDR3 has 16 residues. V gave up 4 bases and J gave up 4 bases; unmatched junction bases: 9. The CDR3 coding sequence is TGTGCCAGCAGCTCCCGGACAGGGGGGTTTGCCACTGAAGCTTTCTTT. It translates to CASSSRTGGFATEAFF.

About this clone itself: A junction end diverges from the germline sequence, so it may reflect a read error. This chain joins TRBV28 and TRBJ2-6; the D gene is possibly TRBD2 (5 bases). The CDR3 contains 16 residues. Per the germline V gene, CDR1 is MDHEN and CDR2 is SYDVKM. CDR3 DNA: TGTGCCATCAGTGTCCCCTTGGGAGCTGGGGCCAACGTCCTGACTTTC. Translation gives CAISVPLGAGANVLTF.

In its sample, this clone was seen a few times. This sample includes further DNA sequences coding for the same CDR3. The rearrangement links TRBV6-5 to TRBJ2-7; no firm D call. CDR1 MNHEY and CDR2 SVGAGI come from the germline V gene. The length of the CDR3 is 13 residues. The V end lost 2 bases, the J end lost 3 bases, and 8 bases lay between the germline ends. The CDR3 DNA reads as TGTGCCAGCAGTTACCGCCAAAACTACGAGCAGTACTTC. It translates to CASSYRQNYEQYF.

This clone has a handful of counts. The rearrangement joins TRBV18 to TRBJ2-7; 7 nucleotides align to TRBD1. The V gene's germline CDR1 is KGHSH and CDR2 LQKENI. CDR3 length: 13 amino acids. V was pared by 3 bases and J by 5 bases, with 4 bases of the junction left unmatched. CDR3 nucleotide sequence: TGTGCCAGCTCACCTAATCAGGGGGACGAGCAGTACTTC. This codes for CASSPNQGDEQYF.

This clone was detected only a few times. The rearrangement links TRBV15 to TRBJ2-1; 8 bases are a match to TRBD2. This CDR3 contains 16 residues. J lost 5 bases, V lost 2 bases, and 8 bases had no gene match. The germline gives CDR1 LNHNV, CDR2 YYDKDF (reference sequence). In nucleotides, the CDR3 is TGTGCCACCAGCAGACTTGGACTAGCCGGCAACAATGAGCAGTTCTTC. This encodes CATSRLGLAGNNEQFF.

The chain couples TRBV29-1 to TRBJ1-1; D unclear. CDR3 length: 12 residues. CDR1 and CDR2 from the germline V gene are SQVTM and ANQGSEA. Trimming stripped 7 bases from V and 1 base from J, with 10 bases between. The CDR3 region has the DNA TGCAGCGCCTCTGAGGGGAACACTGAAGCTTTCTTT. This codes for CSASEGNTEAFF. The full variable domain, completed using reference TRBV29-1 and TRBJ1-1, is SAVISQKPSRDICQRGTSLTIQCQVDSQVTMMFWYRQQPGQSLTLIATANQGSEATYESGFVIDKFPISRPNLTFSTLTVSNMSPEDSSIYLCSASEGNTEAFFGQGTRLTVV.

CDR3 residues: CASKVAAWNTEAFF. The CDR3 nucleotides are TGTGCCAGCAAGGTCGCGGCGTGGAACACTGAAGCTTTCTTT. This chain connects TRBV6-5 to TRBJ1-1; D ambiguous. Trimming took 7 bases from V and 1 from J, leaving 13 bases between them. The CDR3 loop spans 14 amino acids. Per the germline V gene, CDR1 is MNHEY and CDR2 is SVGAGI.

This clone has just a few counts. This sequence joins TRBV30 and TRBJ2-3, with a weak D call TRBD2 (7 bases). Deletions cut 3 bases from V and 1 base from J, with 11 bases between. The length of the CDR3 is 14 residues. Germline V CDR1 and CDR2: GTSNPN, SVGIG (reference sequence). The CDR3 protein is CAWSARGRTDTQYF. CDR3 sequence (DNA): TGTGCCTGGAGCGCGCGGGGGCGCACAGATACGCAGTATTTT.

The V call is TRBV9, the J call TRBJ2-1, with D hard to call. Trimming cost V 2 bases and J 4 bases, with 16 bases left between them. The length of the CDR3 is 16 residues. Germline loops: CDR1 SGDLS, CDR2 YYNGEE. CDR3 amino acids: CASSVVRLGAYNEQFF. The CDR3 nucleotides read TGTGCCAGCAGCGTCGTTCGGCTAGGAGCATACAATGAGCAGTTCTTC.

The chain employs TRBV7-2 and TRBJ2-4, with D hard to call. Germline CDR1 is SGHTA and CDR2 is FQGNSA. This CDR3 contains 14 residues. V lost 1 base and J 4 bases, leaving 8 bases between the germline ends. CDR3: CASSLEWLKNIQYF. CDR3 coding DNA: TGTGCCAGCAGCTTAGAGTGGCTAAAAAACATTCAGTACTTC.

The chain couples TRBV21-1 to TRBJ1-2; the DNA was not used to check the table's D call, TRBD1. TRBV21-1 is flagged as a pseudogene. The CDR3 extends over 19 amino acids. In DNA, the CDR3 is TGTGCCAGCAGCAAAGGATGCTACGGGACAGGGGCCGCGCGGCGCGGCTACACCTTC. Amino acid sequence: CASSKGCYGTGAARRGYTF.

This sequence joins TRBV2 and TRBJ2-1, with 10 nucleotides matching TRBD2. V was pared by 6 bases and J by 10 bases, with 12 bases of the junction left unmatched. The germline V gene has CDR1 SNHLY and CDR2 FYNNEI. The CDR3 is 15 amino acids. The CDR3 region is CASRGAGTSVREQFF. In DNA, the CDR3 is TGTGCCAGCAGAGGAGCCGGGACTAGCGTCAGGGAGCAGTTCTTC.

The chain combines TRBV9 with TRBJ2-2; tentatively, D is TRBD2 (5 bases). This CDR3 comprises 15 residues. Germline lookup yields CDR1 SGDLS and CDR2 YYNGEE. V lost 3 bases and J 1 base, leaving 10 bases between the germline ends. This chain's CDR3 is CASSGRGGNTGELFF. DNA for the CDR3: TGTGCCAGCAGCGGAAGAGGAGGGAACACCGGGGAGCTGTTTTTT.

This clone has only a few counts. This sequence joins TRBV7-3 and TRBJ2-7; 8 bases match TRBD1. V was clipped by 5 bases and J by 2 bases; unmatched bases: 8. The CDR3 is 15 residues long. Germline V CDR1 and CDR2: SGHTA, FQGTGA. The CDR3 is CASSAYRGFPYEQYF. The CDR3 nucleotides are TGTGCCAGCAGCGCATACAGGGGGTTCCCCTACGAGCAGTACTTC.

The chain combines TRBV28 with TRBJ1-2; a weak D match, TRBD1 (5 bases). The CDR3 consists of 13 residues. Trimming cost V 4 bases and J 8 bases, with 14 bases left between them. CDR1 is MDHEN, CDR2 SYDVKM, per germline. As DNA, the CDR3 is TGTGCCAGCAGTTCCGCCCAGGGAGGAGGCTACACCTTC. Amino acids: CASSSAQGGGYTF.

The gene calls are TRBV9 and TRBJ1-2; 9 bases match TRBD1. With 0 bases clipped from V and 8 bases from J, the junction kept 8 bases outside the gene matches. The CDR3 runs 15 residues. Germline CDR1 is SGDLS and CDR2 is YYNGEE. CDR3 loop: CASSVASGTGYGYTF. CDR3 DNA sequence: TGTGCCAGCAGCGTAGCCAGTGGGACAGGGTACGGCTACACCTTC. Supplemented by reference TRBV9 and TRBJ1-2, the full variable domain reads DSGVTQTPKHLITATGQRVTLRCSPRSGDLSVYWYQQSLDQGLQFLIQYYNGEERAKGNILERFSAQQFPDLHSELNLSSLELGDSALYFCASSVASGTGYGYTFGSGTRLTVV.

This chain joins TRBV5-1 and TRBJ2-5; D possibly matches TRBD1 or TRBD2 (6 bases each). The CDR3 extends over 15 amino acids. Between the trimmed V and J ends, which lost 2 bases and 4 bases, there was a span of 15 bases. Germline V gene sequence: CDR1 SGHRS, CDR2 YFSETQ. In DNA, the CDR3 is TGCGCCAGCAGCTTCACCAACAGGGAGGTAGAGACCCAGTACTTC. Translated: CASSFTNREVETQYF.